The clone carrying this T cell receptor beta chain was detected only a few times. Its antigen is undetermined. Per germline, CDR1 MDHEN and CDR2 SYDVKM. This CDR3 comprises 12 residues. V lost 6 bases, J lost 5 bases, and 9 bases lay in between. These data come from a study of PD-1 blockade in classical Hodgkin lymphoma. In the study overall: Patients received nivolumab 3 mg/kg intravenously every 2 weeks. General study findings and limits: Repertoire differences have undefined causes, possibly disease activity or prior therapy. Those achieving complete response showed baseline diversity like newly diagnosed patients.

After autologous stem cell transplantation all patients relapsed, and prior brentuximab vedotin exposure differed between cohorts. Magnetic negative selection of thawed PBMCs yielded the CD8+ T cells. The protocol was immunoSEQ multiplex PCR, while the TCRdb copy is restricted to in-frame clones and leaves out a portion. The data show around 13,000 clones, around 85% seen once. This material consisted of CD8+ T cells from blood, taken at baseline. V is TRBV28 and J is TRBJ2-3; D may be TRBD1 (6 bases). This TCR was sampled from a human donor with classical Hodgkin lymphoma. CDR3 protein: CASSQGGDTQYF. DNA of the CDR3: TGTGCCAGCAGCCAAGGGGGAGATACGCAGTATTTT. The entire variable domain, with the rest obtained from reference TRBV28 and TRBJ2-3, is as follows: DVKVTQSSRYLVKRTGEKVFLECVQDMDHENMFWYRQDPGLGLRLIYFSYDVKMKEKGDIPEGYSVSREKKERFSLILESASTNQTSMYLCASSQGGDTQYFGPGTRLTVL.